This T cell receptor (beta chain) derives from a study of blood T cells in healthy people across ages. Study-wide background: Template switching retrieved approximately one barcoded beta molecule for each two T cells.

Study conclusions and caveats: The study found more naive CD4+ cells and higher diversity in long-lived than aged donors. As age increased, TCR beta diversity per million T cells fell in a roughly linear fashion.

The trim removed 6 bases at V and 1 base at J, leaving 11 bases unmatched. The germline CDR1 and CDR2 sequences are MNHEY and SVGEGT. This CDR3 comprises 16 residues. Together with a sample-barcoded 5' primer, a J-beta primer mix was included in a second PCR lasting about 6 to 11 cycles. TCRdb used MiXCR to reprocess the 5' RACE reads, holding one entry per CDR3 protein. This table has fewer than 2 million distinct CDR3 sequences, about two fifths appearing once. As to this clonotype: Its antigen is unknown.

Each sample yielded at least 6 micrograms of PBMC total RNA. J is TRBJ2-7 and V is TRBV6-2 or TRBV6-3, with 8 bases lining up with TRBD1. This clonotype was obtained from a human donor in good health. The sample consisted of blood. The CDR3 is CASSIRDRIASYEQYF. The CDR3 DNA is TGTGCCAGCAGCATTCGGGACAGGATAGCTTCCTACGAGCAGTACTTC.